This T cell receptor (beta chain) was sequenced during a study of vaccination and CD4 T cells after COVID-19. About the research overall: The makeup of the convalescents was six males and four females, two of them Hispanic. Study-level findings and limits: Analysis covered relatively few convalescent patients and lacked any early post-infection timepoints.

With 6 bases removed from V and 0 bases from J, the gap between germline ends came to 18 bases. This CDR3 contains 18 residues. Germline values: CDR1 MRHNA, CDR2 SNTAGT. The time point: late sampling 161 to 241 days after vaccination in a few convalescent patients. Sample treatment: roughly ten-day PBMC culture with coronavirus spike peptide pools or control peptides (ViraFEST assay). Of note for this clonotype: Its matching antigen is unknown.

Oncomine TCR Beta short-read sequencing was applied to DNA from cultured CD4+ T cells. Scientists extracted genomic DNA from CD4+ T cells grown in culture. TCRdb fed the PCR reads into MiXCR, producing one record per CDR3 protein. In the table there are tens of thousands of distinct CDR3 sequences, about 30% of which are singletons. V gene TRBV6-4 combines with J gene TRBJ1-6, with D perhaps matching TRBD1 (5 bases). The sample was CD4+ T cells from blood, cultured in vitro, taken about 7 months after SARS-CoV-2 vaccination. This clonotype originated in a human donor who had recovered from COVID-19. The DNA of the CDR3 is TGTGCCAGCAGCCCAAGCTACGGGGGACTCTCCTATAATTCACCCCTCCACTTT. Amino acid sequence: CASSPSYGGLSYNSPLHF.